A selection of T cell receptor beta chains follows, all from one sample in a study of blood T cells in healthy people across ages. TCRdb recomputed calls from the 5' RACE reads with MiXCR, one row per CDR3 protein. The table lists 710,000 or so distinct CDR3 sequences, over 20% of them singletons, with 20% to 25% in the top ten. The material sequenced was blood. The receptors shown here come from a man in his sixties or seventies in good health. Each CDR3 is given with its conserved first and last residue. Size is stated for part of the rows, as once, few or many counts, or as a class when the clone is expanded.

V gene | clone size | CDR3 protein
TRBV6-5 | NA | CASMQVGRTDTQYF
TRBV7-8 | few | CASSLPPTDTQYF
TRBV4-1 | few | CASSQDMAGGIYEQYF
TRBV7-9 | NA | CASSLGYSGLYEQYF
TRBV11-2 | NA | CASSLRTDGGKLFF
TRBV7-7 | NA | CASSQGQGIGELFF
TRBV3-1 | NA | CASSQARSYTF
TRBV29-1 | NA | CSSNRDGETQYF
TRBV6-5 | NA | CASTLSLADYNEQFF
TRBV3-1 | NA | CASSHEQLYYGYTF
TRBV28 | few | CASTPAFGSNQPQHF
TRBV10-3 | NA | CAISATGTGANQPQHF
TRBV10-3 | NA | CAISDKRGNNEQFF
TRBV7-7 | many | CASSLDFGAETQYF
TRBV4-3 | NA | CASSQDSAGGLSTDTQYF
TRBV18 | NA | CASSPPDRVGEKLFF
TRBV7-2 | few | CASSPNRGGRETQYF
TRBV25-1 | few | CASSRGEVYEQYF
TRBV6-1 | NA | CASRTGTSGGAGELFF
TRBV18 | few | CASSPDSTNEQFF
TRBV20-1 | few | CSARSTGRSYEQYF
TRBV5-1 | NA | CASTSRTNEDGYTF